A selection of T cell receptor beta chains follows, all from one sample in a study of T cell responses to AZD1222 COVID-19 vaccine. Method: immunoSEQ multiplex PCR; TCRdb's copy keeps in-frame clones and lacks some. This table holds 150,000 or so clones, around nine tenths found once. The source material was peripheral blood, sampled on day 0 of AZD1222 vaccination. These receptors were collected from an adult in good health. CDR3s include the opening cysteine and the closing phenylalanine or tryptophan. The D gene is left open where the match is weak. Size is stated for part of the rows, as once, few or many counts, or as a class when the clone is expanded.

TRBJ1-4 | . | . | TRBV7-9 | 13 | CASSLGRGLELFF | TGTGCCAGCAGCTTAGGTCGGGGGCTGGAACTGTTTTTT
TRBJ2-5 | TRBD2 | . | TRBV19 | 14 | CASSPWTRGETQYF | TGTGCCAGTAGTCCCTGGACTAGGGGAGAGACCCAGTACTTC
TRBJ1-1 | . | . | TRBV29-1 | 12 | CSAGRENTEAFF | TGCAGCGCCGGAAGGGAGAACACTGAAGCTTTCTTT
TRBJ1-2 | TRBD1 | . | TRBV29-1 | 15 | CSVEDRIGLLKGYTF | TGCAGCGTGGAGGACAGGATAGGGCTTCTCAAGGGCTACACCTTC
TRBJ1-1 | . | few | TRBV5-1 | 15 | CASSLFQGMNTEAFF | TGCGCCAGCAGCTTGTTTCAGGGGATGAACACTGAAGCTTTCTTT
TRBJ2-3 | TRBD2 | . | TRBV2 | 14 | CASRLAGGTDTQYF | TGTGCCAGCCGACTAGCGGGGGGCACAGATACGCAGTATTTT
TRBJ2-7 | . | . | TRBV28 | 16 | CASSLMVSGRVNEQYF | TGTGCCAGCAGTTTAATGGTTAGCGGCAGGGTCAACGAGCAGTACTTC
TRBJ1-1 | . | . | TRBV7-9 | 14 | CASTKDDRVTEAFF | TGTGCCAGCACCAAAGATGACAGAGTCACTGAAGCTTTCTTT
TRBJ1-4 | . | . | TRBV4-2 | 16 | CASRQEIGAGGEKLFF | TGTGCCAGCAGACAAGAGATAGGGGCGGGGGGTGAAAAACTGTTTTTT
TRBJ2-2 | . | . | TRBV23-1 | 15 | CASIKGRPNTGELFF | TGCGCCAGCATCAAGGGCAGGCCGAACACCGGGGAGCTGTTTTTT
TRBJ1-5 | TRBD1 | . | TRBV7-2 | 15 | CASSTTGTDDQPQHF | TGTGCCAGCAGCACGACCGGGACAGATGATCAGCCCCAGCATTTT
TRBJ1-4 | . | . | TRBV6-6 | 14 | CASRDFATNEKLFF | TGTGCCAGCAGGGATTTCGCAACTAATGAAAAACTGTTTTTT
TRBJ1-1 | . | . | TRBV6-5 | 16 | CASRYPSGEGNTEAFF | TGTGCCAGCAGGTACCCTTCGGGGGAAGGGAACACTGAAGCTTTCTTT
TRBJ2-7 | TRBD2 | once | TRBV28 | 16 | CASSLILAGGSYEQYF | TGTGCCAGCAGTCTCATACTAGCGGGGGGGTCCTACGAGCAGTACTTC
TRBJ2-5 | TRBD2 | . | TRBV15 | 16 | CATSGGLAGGQETQYF | TGTGCCACCAGCGGGGGACTGGCGGGGGGGCAAGAGACCCAGTACTTC
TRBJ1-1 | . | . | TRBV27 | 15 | CASSPWDNPHTEAFF | TGTGCCAGCAGTCCCTGGGACAACCCCCACACTGAAGCTTTCTTT
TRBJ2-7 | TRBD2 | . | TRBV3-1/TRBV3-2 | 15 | CASSPTGLVIYEQYF | TGTGCCAGCAGCCCAACGGGACTAGTGATCTACGAGCAGTACTTC
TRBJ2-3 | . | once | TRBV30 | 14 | CAWSTVTSTDTQYF | TGTGCCTGGAGTACAGTGACAAGCACAGATACGCAGTATTTT
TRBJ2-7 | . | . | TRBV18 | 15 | CASSPPGAGPYEQYF | TGTGCCAGCTCACCACCGGGGGCCGGCCCTTACGAGCAGTACTTC
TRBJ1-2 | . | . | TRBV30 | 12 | CAWSVRGDGYTF | TGTGCCTGGAGTGTACGAGGGGATGGCTACACCTTC
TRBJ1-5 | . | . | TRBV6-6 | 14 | CASSPGDGNQPQHF | TGTGCCAGCAGCCCGGGGGATGGGAATCAGCCCCAGCATTTT
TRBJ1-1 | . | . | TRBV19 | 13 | CASSGQMNTEAFF | TGTGCCAGTAGCGGACAGATGAACACTGAAGCTTTCTTT
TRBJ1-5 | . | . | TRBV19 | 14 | CASSIAVTNQPQHF | TGTGCCAGTAGTATAGCAGTCACCAATCAGCCCCAGCATTTT
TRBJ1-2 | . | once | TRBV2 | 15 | CASSEVSGTSYGYTF | TGTGCCAGCAGTGAAGTATCCGGGACGTCCTATGGCTACACCTTC
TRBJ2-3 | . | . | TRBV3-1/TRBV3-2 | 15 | CASSQGTGGTDTQYF | TGTGCCAGCAGCCAAGGAACGGGAGGCACAGATACGCAGTATTTT
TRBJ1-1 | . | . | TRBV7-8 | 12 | CASSPRRGAAFF | TGTGCCAGCAGCCCTAGAAGGGGAGCGGCTTTCTTT
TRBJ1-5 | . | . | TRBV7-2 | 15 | CASSLAGGTNQPQHF | TGTGCCAGCAGCCTTGCGGGGGGGACGAATCAGCCCCAGCATTTT
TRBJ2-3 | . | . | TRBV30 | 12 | CAWSVGSDTQYF | TGTGCCTGGAGTGTAGGGTCAGATACGCAGTATTTT
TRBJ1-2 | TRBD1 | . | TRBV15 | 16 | CATSSQPGQGKYGYTF | TGTGCCACCAGCAGCCAACCGGGACAGGGGAAATATGGCTACACCTTC
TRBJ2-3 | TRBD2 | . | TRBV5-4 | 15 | CASSPERGGTDTQYF | TGTGCCAGCAGCCCTGAGCGGGGGGGCACAGATACGCAGTATTTT
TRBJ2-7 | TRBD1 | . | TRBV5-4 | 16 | CASSVSGGVRSYEQYF | TGTGCCAGCAGCGTTTCAGGGGGCGTTAGATCCTACGAGCAGTACTTC
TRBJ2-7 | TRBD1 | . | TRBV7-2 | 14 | CASSLIQGADEQYF | TGTGCCAGCAGCTTAATACAGGGGGCTGACGAGCAGTACTTC
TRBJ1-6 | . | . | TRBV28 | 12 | CASSAKDIPLHF | TGTGCCAGCAGTGCTAAAGACATACCCCTCCACTTT
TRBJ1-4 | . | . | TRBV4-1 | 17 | CASSQDPSLWDNEKLFF | TGCGCCAGCAGCCAAGATCCCTCTCTCTGGGATAATGAAAAACTGTTTTTT
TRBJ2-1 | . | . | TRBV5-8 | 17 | CASSFRTRGSSYNEQFF | TGTGCCAGCAGCTTCCGGACCCGGGGAAGCTCCTACAATGAGCAGTTCTTC
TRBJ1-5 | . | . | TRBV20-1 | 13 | CSASGPINQPQHF | TGCAGTGCTAGTGGGCCGATCAATCAGCCCCAGCATTTT
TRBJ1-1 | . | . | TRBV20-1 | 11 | CSAPDTTEAFF | TGCAGTGCACCGGACACCACTGAAGCTTTCTTT
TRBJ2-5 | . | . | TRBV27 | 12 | CASSHLRETQYF | TGTGCCAGCAGCCACCTGAGAGAGACCCAGTACTTC
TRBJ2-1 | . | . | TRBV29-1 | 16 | CSVDRKRTADLDEQFF | TGCAGCGTTGATCGAAAGAGGACCGCGGACCTCGATGAGCAGTTCTTC
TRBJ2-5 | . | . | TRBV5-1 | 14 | CASSPGTLQETQYF | TGCGCCAGCAGCCCCGGGACATTACAAGAGACCCAGTACTTC
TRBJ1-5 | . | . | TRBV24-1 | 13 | CATSDDGREPQHF | TGTGCCACCAGTGATGATGGGCGGGAGCCCCAGCATTTT
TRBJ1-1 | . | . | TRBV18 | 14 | CASSPGRMNTEAFF | TGTGCCAGCTCACCGGGACGGATGAACACTGAAGCTTTCTTT
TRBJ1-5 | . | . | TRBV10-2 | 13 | CASSDLDNQPQHF | TGCGCCAGCAGTGACCTAGATAATCAGCCCCAGCATTTT
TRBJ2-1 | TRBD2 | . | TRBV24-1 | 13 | CATSELSGRGQFF | TGTGCCACCAGTGAATTAAGCGGGAGGGGGCAGTTCTTC
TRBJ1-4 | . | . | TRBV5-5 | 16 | CASSLEVELTNEKLFF | TGTGCCAGCAGCTTGGAAGTGGAGTTAACTAATGAAAAACTGTTTTTT
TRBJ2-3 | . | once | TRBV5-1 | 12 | CASSTGWDTQYF | TGCGCCAGCAGCACCGGATGGGATACGCAGTATTTT
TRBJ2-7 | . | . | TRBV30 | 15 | CAWSVLDGWDYEQYF | TGTGCCTGGAGTGTACTTGACGGCTGGGACTACGAGCAGTACTTC
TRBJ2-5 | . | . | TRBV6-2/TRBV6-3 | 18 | CASSYPRQGGEYQETQYF | TGTGCCAGCAGTTACCCCAGACAGGGAGGGGAGTACCAAGAGACCCAGTACTTC
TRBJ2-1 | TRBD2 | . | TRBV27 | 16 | CASSALSSGIYNEQFF | TGTGCCAGCAGTGCCCTCTCTAGCGGCATCTACAATGAGCAGTTCTTC
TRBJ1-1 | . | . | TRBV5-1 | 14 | CASSTDGMNTEAFF | TGCGCCAGCAGCACCGACGGGATGAACACTGAAGCTTTCTTT
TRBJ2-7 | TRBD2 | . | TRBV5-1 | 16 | CASSLLYPGEGYEQYF | TGCGCCAGCAGCTTGCTGTATCCGGGGGAGGGGTACGAGCAGTACTTC
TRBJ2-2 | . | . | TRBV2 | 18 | CASSARAQAGANTGELFF | TGTGCCAGCAGTGCCCGAGCTCAAGCGGGCGCGAACACCGGGGAGCTGTTTTTT
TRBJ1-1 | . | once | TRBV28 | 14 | CASSYGRGPIWAFF | TGTGCCAGCAGTTATGGCCGGGGCCCTATATGGGCTTTCTTT
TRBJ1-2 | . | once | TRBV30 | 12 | CAWSVRNYGYTF | TGTGCCTGGAGTGTTCGGAACTATGGCTACACCTTC
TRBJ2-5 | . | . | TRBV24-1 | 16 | CATSSTVGRGVETQYF | TGTGCCACCTCAAGTACCGTGGGCAGGGGGGTAGAGACCCAGTACTTC
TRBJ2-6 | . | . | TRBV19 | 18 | CASSMRRQGAPGANVLTF | TGTGCCAGTAGTATGCGGCGCCAGGGCGCGCCAGGGGCCAACGTCCTGACTTTC
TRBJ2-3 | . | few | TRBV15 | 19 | CATSRDLRGWQGMADTQYF | TGTGCCACCAGCAGAGATCTTCGGGGTTGGCAGGGGATGGCCGATACGCAGTATTTT
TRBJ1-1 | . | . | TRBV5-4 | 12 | CASSLVGNEAFF | TGTGCCAGCAGTTTGGTGGGGAATGAAGCTTTCTTT
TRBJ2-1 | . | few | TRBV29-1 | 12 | CSPTEIRNEQFF | TGCAGCCCCACCGAGATACGCAATGAGCAGTTCTTC